This TCR beta chain was retrieved from a study of cytomegalovirus exposure and HLA in healthy donors. Across the study: Within an early data release were about 80 million unique TCRs drawn from HLA-typed donors. General study points: The productive fraction for most TCR beta V segments was about 87% or about 30% in an earlier analysis. In vitro work confirmed that three CMV-associated chains recognize CMV antigens.

As regards this clone: Its antigen is still unknown.

Participants comprised healthy donors of bone marrow. Germline CDR1 and CDR2: MNHEY and SVGAGI. Deletions cut 0 bases from V and 7 bases from J, with 16 bases between. The CDR3 is 16 amino acids. Vbeta (60) and Jbeta (13) primers were used in the PCR. The data were produced by immunoSEQ multiplex PCR, yet TCRdb's version contains in-frame clones alone and is incomplete. Of 45,000 to 65,000 clones in the sample, around four fifths were seen once. The sequence derives from a man aged 25-45 years in good health and CMV-seronegative. The rearrangement joins TRBV6-5 to TRBJ2-1, with D perhaps TRBD2 (5 bases). The sequencing input was PBMCs. CDR3 region: CASSYSRRRVGNEQFF. The CDR3 DNA reads as TGTGCCAGCAGTTACTCGAGGAGGAGAGTTGGTAATGAGCAGTTCTTC.